The 24 T cell receptor beta chains given below trace back to one sample, sequenced in a study of blood T cell repertoires in COVID-19. Measured with immunoSEQ multiplex PCR; TCRdb has only the in-frame clones, and not every one. The table includes 11,000 to 15,000 clones, 75% to 90% detected once. Sequencing used peripheral blood. The receptor source for this set is a man aged 50-59 years with active COVID-19.

The chain recombines TRBV5-1 with TRBJ2-1; 9 bases fit TRBD1. Trimming at V came to 4 bases and at J to 3 bases, leaving 5 bases not matched to a gene. CDR1 and CDR2 (germline): SGHRS, YFSETQ. The CDR3 totals 15 residues. CDR3 sequence (DNA): TGCGCCAGCAGCCAAAGACAGGGGGTCTACAATGAGCAGTTCTTC. Protein sequence: CASSQRQGVYNEQFF.

The gene calls are TRBV7-8 and TRBJ2-7; 9 bases are shared with TRBD2. The ends lost 4 bases at V and 2 bases at J; junction bases unmatched: 9. The CDR3 runs to 16 residues. Per germline, CDR1 SGHVS and CDR2 FQNEAQ. For the CDR3, the DNA is TGTGCCAGCAGCTCCCCGGGGCGGGGGGGCACCTACGAGCAGTACTTC. The encoded protein is CASSSPGRGGTYEQYF.

The CDR3 sequence: CASRSGSYEQYF. In nucleotides, the CDR3 is TGTGCCAGTCGGTCGGGCTCCTACGAGCAGTACTTC. The chain couples TRBV28 to TRBJ2-7; no firm D call. The CDR3 covers 12 residues. CDR1 is MDHEN, CDR2 SYDVKM, per germline. V was cut by 9 bases and J by 0 bases, with 9 bases left in between.

The count of this clone is one. CDR3 DNA: TGTGCCAGCAGTTTATGGGGACAGCCCTACACCTTC. It yields the protein CASSLWGQPYTF. This chain joins TRBV27 and TRBJ1-2; TRBD1 matches 7 bases. Germline CDR1 reads MNHEY; CDR2 reads SMNVEV (reference sequence). The CDR3 spans 12 residues. Trimming at V came to 1 base and at J to 10 bases, leaving 3 bases not matched to a gene.

The V and J genes are TRBV18 and TRBJ1-3; D not certain. V lost 6 bases, J lost 0 bases, and 9 bases lay in between. The CDR3 sequence is 14 residues long. Germline V gene sequence: CDR1 KGHSH, CDR2 LQKENI. The CDR3 loop is CASSPSYSGNTIYF. The CDR3 coding sequence is TGTGCCAGCTCTCCTTCTTACTCTGGAAACACCATATATTTT.

The V gene is TRBV20-1, the J gene TRBJ1-2; D perhaps matches TRBD1 (5 bases). CDR1 is DFQATT, CDR2 SNEGSKA, per germline (reference sequence). Between the trimmed V and J ends, which lost 6 bases and 6 bases, there was a span of 11 bases. The CDR3 sequence is 11 residues long. The CDR3 sequence: CSAPSGHGYTF. In DNA, the CDR3 is TGCAGTGCGCCCTCAGGGCATGGCTACACCTTC.

The V and J genes are TRBV14 and TRBJ2-2, with TRBD1 identical over 8 bases. V shed 5 bases and J 4 bases; nucleotides not matched to a gene: 9. There are 16 residues in the CDR3. Germline CDR1 is SGHDN and CDR2 is FVKESK. The CDR3: CASSSPGQDRTGELFF. The CDR3 region has the DNA TGTGCCAGCAGCTCTCCGGGACAGGATCGCACCGGGGAGCTGTTTTTT. Using reference TRBV14 and TRBJ2-2 for the parts outside the CDR3, the full variable domain is EAGVTQFPSHSVIEKGQTVTLRCDPISGHDNLYWYRRVMGKEIKFLLHFVKESKQDESGMPNNRFLAERTGGTYSTLKVQPAELEDSGVYFCASSSPGQDRTGELFFGEGSRLTVL.

The V and J genes are TRBV24-1 and TRBJ2-7; 7 bases are shared with TRBD1. The J segment lost 6 bases and the V segment lost 2 bases, leaving 3 bases of the junction unmatched. CDR1 KGHDR and CDR2 SFDVKD come from the germline V gene. CDR3 length: 13 residues. CDR3 sequence (DNA): TGTGCCACCAGTGATTCCGGACAGGCCGAGCAGTACTTC. Amino acid sequence: CATSDSGQAEQYF.

The V gene is TRBV28, the J gene TRBJ1-3; 7 bases are a match to TRBD1. The CDR3 extends over 15 amino acids. The germline V gene encodes CDR1 MDHEN and CDR2 SYDVKM. The V and J ends lost 5 bases and 0 bases, in that order; junction bases with no gene match: 4. CDR3 loop: CASSRDSNSGNTIYF. DNA of the CDR3: TGTGCCAGCAGTCGGGACAGCAACTCTGGAAACACCATATATTTT.

The V call is TRBV24-1, the J call TRBJ2-3; TRBD2 aligns across 7 bases. Germline lookup yields CDR1 KGHDR and CDR2 SFDVKD. V dropped 0 bases and J dropped 7; count of bases not matched to a gene: 12. There are 17 residues in the CDR3. In DNA form, the CDR3 reads TGTGCCACCAGTGATTTGCATCAAGCCGCGGGAGCAAATACGCAGTATTTT. Protein: CATSDLHQAAGANTQYF.

V and J are TRBV7-9 and TRBJ2-1, with 7 bases that match TRBD1. The CDR3 runs 15 residues. Unmatched junction bases numbered 9, after V lost 6 bases and J lost 4 bases. Germline loops: CDR1 SEHNR, CDR2 FQNEAQ (reference sequence). This CDR3 is CASSLQGPRYNEQFF. For the CDR3, the DNA is TGTGCCAGCAGTCTACAGGGGCCGCGTTACAATGAGCAGTTCTTC. Using reference TRBV7-9 and TRBJ2-1 for the parts outside the CDR3, the full variable domain is DTGVSQNPRHKITKRGQNVTFRCDPISEHNRLYWYRQTLGQGPEFLTYFQNEAQLEKSRLLSDRFSAERPKGSFSTLEIQRTEQGDSAMYLCASSLQGPRYNEQFFGPGTRLTVL.

The CDR3 DNA reads as TGCGCCAGCAGCTCGGGACTAGCGGGAGGCCTTCTCACAGATACGCAGTATTTT. It specifies CASSSGLAGGLLTDTQYF. The V and J genes are TRBV5-1 and TRBJ2-3; 15 bases align to TRBD2. Germline CDR1 SGHRS, CDR2 YFSETQ. J gave up 2 bases and V 3 bases, and 7 bases lay outside the gene matches. The CDR3 totals 18 residues. The full variable domain, completed using reference TRBV5-1 and TRBJ2-3, is KAGVTQTPRYLIKTRGQQVTLSCSPISGHRSVSWYQQTPGQGLQFLFEYFSETQRNKGNFPGRFSGRQFSNSRSEMNVSTLELGDSALYLCASSSGLAGGLLTDTQYFGPGTRLTVL.

This clone was observed a single time. The V call is TRBV30, the J call TRBJ1-5; 10 bases align to TRBD1. Germline lookup yields CDR1 GTSNPN and CDR2 SVGIG (reference sequence). After removal of 0 bases from V and 2 bases from J, the junction contained 13 bases not matched to a gene. The length of the CDR3 is 19 residues. CDR3 in amino acids: CAWSVKVGQGFTGNQPQHF. DNA of the CDR3: TGTGCCTGGAGTGTAAAGGTGGGACAGGGGTTCACGGGCAATCAGCCCCAGCATTTT.

The V gene is TRBV21-1, the J gene TRBJ2-1; the table's D call, TRBD2, was not checked against the DNA. TRBV21-1 is reported as a pseudogene. The CDR3 totals 15 residues. CDR3 bases: TGTGCCAGCAGCGAGCGTCTAAAGCGGTACAATGAGCAGTTCTTC. Translation: CASSERLKRYNEQFF.

The J gene is TRBJ2-1, the V gene TRBV4-3; no reliable D call. The CDR3 is 13 residues long. The germline V gene has CDR1 LGHNA and CDR2 YSLEER. V was clipped by 0 bases and J by 9 bases, with 9 bases between them. The CDR3 DNA follows: TGCGCCAGCAGCCAAGAACAGAGAGCTGAGCAGTTCTTC. This gives the protein CASSQEQRAEQFF.

Turning to this clone: Germline is not matched at one junction end, which may reflect a read error. The chain employs TRBV7-2 and TRBJ2-1; 7 bases line up with TRBD2. The CDR3 is made up of 15 amino acids. The germline V gene has CDR1 SGHTA and CDR2 FQGNSA. CDR3 sequence (DNA): TGTGCCAGCAGCCTAGCCGGGACTACATACAATGAGCAGTTCTTC. This encodes CASSLAGTTYNEQFF. Based on the CDR3 plus reference TRBV7-2 and TRBJ2-1, the full variable domain is GAGVSQSPSNKVTEKGKDVELRCDPISGHTALYWYRQSLGQGLEFLIYFQGNSAPDKSGLPSDRFSAERTGGSVSTLTIQRTQQEDSAVYLCASSLAGTTYNEQFFGPGTRLTVL.

V is TRBV11-3 and J is TRBJ2-4, with 10 nucleotides matching TRBD1. This CDR3 contains 15 residues. Germline loops: CDR1 SGHNT, CDR2 YENEEA. V was pared by 4 bases and J by 2 bases, with 2 bases of the junction left unmatched. CDR3 sequence (DNA): TGTGCCAGCAGCTCGGGACAGGGGCCCAAAAACATTCAGTACTTC. As protein: CASSSGQGPKNIQYF. Complete variable domain (other parts from reference TRBV11-3 and TRBJ2-4): EAGVVQSPRYKIIEKKQPVAFWCNPISGHNTLYWYLQNLGQGPELLIRYENEEAVDDSQLPKDRFSAERLKGVDSTLKIQPAELGDSAVYLCASSSGQGPKNIQYFGAGTRLSVL.

The chain uses TRBV7-9 and TRBJ2-5, with a possible D match to TRBD1 (5 bases). This CDR3 spans 13 amino acids. V was shortened by 4 bases and J by 4 bases, with 10 bases between the two germline ends. Per the germline V gene, CDR1 is SEHNR and CDR2 is FQNEAQ (reference sequence). CDR3 loop: CASSSSGIETQYF. In DNA, the CDR3 is TGTGCCAGCAGCTCGTCAGGGATAGAGACCCAGTACTTC.

The genes are TRBV19 and TRBJ2-2; 9 bases fit TRBD1. V lost 5 bases, J lost 5 bases, and 0 bases stayed unmatched. The CDR3 spans 13 residues. The V gene's germline CDR1 is LNHDA and CDR2 SQIVND (reference sequence). CDR3 loop: CASSGTGTGELFF. Written as DNA, the CDR3 is TGTGCCAGTAGTGGGACAGGGACCGGGGAGCTGTTTTTT.

V is TRBV29-1 and J is TRBJ2-3, with 13 bases that match TRBD2. This CDR3 spans 15 amino acids. CDR1 SQVTM and CDR2 ANQGSEA come from the germline V gene. Trimming cost V 6 bases and J 5 bases; bases outside gene matches: 8. CDR3 nucleotides: TGCAGCGTCCCGGGACTAGCGGGAAAGGGAGATACGCAGTATTTT. Amino acids: CSVPGLAGKGDTQYF.

This chain connects TRBV4-2 to TRBJ2-7; 9 nucleotides align to TRBD2. The junction had 7 bases not matched to a gene; V was cut back by 3 bases and J by 4 bases. Germline V CDR1 and CDR2: LGHNA, YNFKEQ. The CDR3 has 15 amino acids. The DNA of the CDR3 is TGTGCCAGCAGCCAGCGTTTTAGCGGGAGTTACGAGCAGTACTTC. Protein product: CASSQRFSGSYEQYF.

The CDR3 sequence: CASSQESPDIQYF. In nucleotides, the CDR3 is TGTGCCAGCAGCCAAGAGTCCCCGGACATTCAGTACTTC. This chain links TRBV4-2 with TRBJ2-4; D not resolved. Germline assignment: CDR1 LGHNA and CDR2 YNFKEQ. Trimming cost V 0 bases and J 8 bases, with 8 bases left between them. The CDR3 runs to 13 residues.

The V call is TRBV14, the J call TRBJ2-5; TRBD1 matches at 7 bases. Germline lookup yields CDR1 SGHDN and CDR2 FVKESK. Trimming removed 4 bases from V and 5 bases from J; junction bases left unmatched: 16. This CDR3 has 17 amino acids. The CDR3 DNA sequence: TGTGCCAGCAGCCCCTATGCATCTCTAGGCAGGGGGGAGACCCAGTACTTC. Residues: CASSPYASLGRGETQYF. The entire variable domain, with the rest obtained from reference TRBV14 and TRBJ2-5, is as follows: EAGVTQFPSHSVIEKGQTVTLRCDPISGHDNLYWYRRVMGKEIKFLLHFVKESKQDESGMPNNRFLAERTGGTYSTLKVQPAELEDSGVYFCASSPYASLGRGETQYFGPGTRLLVL.

This clone was counted once. The V call is TRBV2, the J call TRBJ1-2, with TRBD1 as a possible D gene (5 bases). The germline CDR1 and CDR2 sequences are SNHLY and FYNNEI. The CDR3 length is 16 residues. Trimming removed 6 bases from V and 0 bases from J, with 17 bases in between. CDR3 protein: CASSSNRQLSNYGYTF. The CDR3, as DNA: TGTGCCAGCAGCTCAAACCGACAGTTATCTAACTATGGCTACACCTTC.